This entry is about one T cell receptor (beta chain). Trimming left V 0 bases short and J 8 bases short, with 14 bases between. The CDR3 spans 15 residues. Germline V gene data show CDR1 as MNHEY and CDR2 as SVGAGI. Unique molecular identifiers were used to barcode this TCRbeta library. MiXCR, run by TCRdb on the PCR reads, gives a single entry per CDR3 protein. The sample shows hundreds of thousands of distinct CDR3 sequences, 8% to 9.5% of them seen only once. The sample belongs to a study of T-cell reconstitution after alpha-beta-depleted transplantation in children. This specimen was PBMCs from the stem cell graft donor, taken from the stem cell graft. The clonotype was recovered from a human donor who donated a stem cell graft to a child with acute lymphoblastic leukemia. The chain combines TRBV6-5 with TRBJ2-1; D assignment may be TRBD1 or TRBD2 (6 bases each). The CDR3 coding sequence is TGTGCCAGCAGTTACTCCACCCACGGGGGCGATGAGCAGTTCTTC. It yields the protein CASSYSTHGGDEQFF.